The text below deals with one TCR beta chain. Its cognate antigen is unknown. The data are from a study of response to subunit inactivated influenza vaccine. Study results and limitations: The authors suggested that few new T cells are recruited per seasonal influenza vaccination.

TCRdb reanalysed the RT-PCR reads using MiXCR and keeps one entry per CDR3 protein. The repertoire holds around 850,000 distinct CDR3 sequences, with approximately 18% as singletons. V shed 4 bases and J shed 3 bases, with 14 bases lying between them. The V gene's germline CDR1 is SGHRS and CDR2 YFSETQ. The CDR3 totals 14 residues. The genes are TRBV5-1 and TRBJ2-7; possible D gene TRBD2, 5 bases. This sample comprised PBMCs from blood, obtained around 5 days after vaccination. The origin of this receptor is a man in his fifties or sixties who received an inactivated influenza vaccine. This CDR3 is CASSPDSSIYEQYF. DNA for the CDR3: TGCGCCAGCAGCCCGGACTCAAGTATCTACGAGCAGTACTTC.